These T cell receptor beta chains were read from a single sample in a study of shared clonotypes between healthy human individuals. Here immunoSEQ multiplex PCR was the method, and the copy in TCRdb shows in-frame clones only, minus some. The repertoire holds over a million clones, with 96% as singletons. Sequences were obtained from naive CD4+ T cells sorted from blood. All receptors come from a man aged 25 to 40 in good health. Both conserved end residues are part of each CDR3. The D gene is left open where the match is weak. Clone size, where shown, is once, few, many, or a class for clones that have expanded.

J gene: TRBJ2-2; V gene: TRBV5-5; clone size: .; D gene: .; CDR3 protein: CASSPGPRLGGELFF; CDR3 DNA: TGTGCCAGCAGCCCCGGCCCGCGGCTGGGCGGGGAGCTGTTTTTT
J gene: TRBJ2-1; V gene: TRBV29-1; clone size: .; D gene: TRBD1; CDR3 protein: CSARQGALIDEQFF; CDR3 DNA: TGCAGCGCCCGACAGGGGGCGCTAATCGATGAGCAGTTCTTC
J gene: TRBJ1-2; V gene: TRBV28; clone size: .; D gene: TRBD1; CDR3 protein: CASSSGQGRYGYTF; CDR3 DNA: TGTGCCAGCAGCTCGGGACAGGGGAGGTATGGCTACACCTTC
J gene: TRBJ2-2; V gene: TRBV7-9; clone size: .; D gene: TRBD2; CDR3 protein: CASSFTSGQQPANTGELFF; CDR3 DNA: TGTGCCAGCAGCTTCACTAGCGGCCAACAGCCCGCGAACACCGGGGAGCTGTTTTTT
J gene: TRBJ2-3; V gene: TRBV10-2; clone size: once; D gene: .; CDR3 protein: CASAVVGDTDTQYF; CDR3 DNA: TGCGCCAGCGCGGTCGTTGGAGACACAGATACGCAGTATTTT
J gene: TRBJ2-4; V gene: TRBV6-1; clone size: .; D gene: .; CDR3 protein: CASRETSNVQYF; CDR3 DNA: TGTGCCAGCAGAGAGACTAGTAACGTTCAGTACTTC
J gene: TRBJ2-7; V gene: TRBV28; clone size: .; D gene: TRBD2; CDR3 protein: CASRTPGKAGEQYF; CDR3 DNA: TGTGCCAGCAGAACTCCCGGGAAAGCGGGGGAGCAGTACTTC
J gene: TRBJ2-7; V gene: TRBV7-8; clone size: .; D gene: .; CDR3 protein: CASSRRVGPNYEQYF; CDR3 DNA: TGTGCCAGCAGCCGTCGGGTAGGCCCGAACTACGAGCAGTACTTC
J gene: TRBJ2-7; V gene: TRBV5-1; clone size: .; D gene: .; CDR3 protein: CASSLAGGREQYF; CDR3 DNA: TGCGCCAGCAGCTTGGCCGGGGGGCGTGAGCAGTACTTC
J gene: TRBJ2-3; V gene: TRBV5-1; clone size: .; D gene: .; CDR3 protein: CASSLSSGTPSTDTQYF; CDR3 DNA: TGCGCCAGCAGCTTGTCTTCGGGAACTCCTAGCACAGATACGCAGTATTTT
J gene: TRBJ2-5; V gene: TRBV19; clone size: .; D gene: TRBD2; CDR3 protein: CASSLGLAGSVETQYF; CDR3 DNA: TGTGCCAGTAGTCTGGGACTAGCGGGTAGCGTGGAGACCCAGTACTTC
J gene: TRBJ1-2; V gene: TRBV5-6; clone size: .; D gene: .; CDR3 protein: CASSLVRGTYGYTF; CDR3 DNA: TGTGCCAGCAGCTTGGTGAGGGGGACCTATGGCTACACCTTC
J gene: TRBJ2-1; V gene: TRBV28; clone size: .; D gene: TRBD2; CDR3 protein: CASSLAGGQNEQFF; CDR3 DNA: TGTGCCAGCAGTCTAGCGGGAGGGCAGAATGAGCAGTTCTTC
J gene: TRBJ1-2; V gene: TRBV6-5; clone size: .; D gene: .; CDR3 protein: CASKAANYGYTF; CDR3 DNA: TGTGCCAGCAAGGCAGCCAACTATGGCTACACCTTC
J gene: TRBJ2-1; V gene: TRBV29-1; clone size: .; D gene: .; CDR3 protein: CSVEDHDKHEQFF; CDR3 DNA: TGCAGCGTTGAAGATCATGATAAGCATGAGCAGTTCTTC
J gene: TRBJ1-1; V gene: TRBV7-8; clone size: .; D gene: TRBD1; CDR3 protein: CASSRGTGLDTEAFF; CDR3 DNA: TGTGCCAGCAGCAGGGGGACAGGGTTGGACACTGAAGCTTTCTTT
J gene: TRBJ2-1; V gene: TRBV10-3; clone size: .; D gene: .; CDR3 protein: CAISENGWVNNEQFF; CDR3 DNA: TGTGCCATCAGTGAGAACGGGTGGGTCAACAATGAGCAGTTCTTC
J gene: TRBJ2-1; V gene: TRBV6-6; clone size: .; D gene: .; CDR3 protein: CASSYSIWRTGNEQFF; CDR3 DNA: TGTGCCAGCAGTTACTCGATCTGGAGGACCGGCAATGAGCAGTTCTTC
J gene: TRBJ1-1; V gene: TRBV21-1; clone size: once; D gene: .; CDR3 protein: CASSKDDRSNTEAFF; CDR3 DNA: TGTGCCAGCAGCAAAGACGACAGGTCGAACACTGAAGCTTTCTTT
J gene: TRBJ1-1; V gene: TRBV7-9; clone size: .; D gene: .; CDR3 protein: CASSSLGTEAFF; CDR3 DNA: TGTGCCAGCAGCTCCCTGGGGACTGAAGCTTTCTTT
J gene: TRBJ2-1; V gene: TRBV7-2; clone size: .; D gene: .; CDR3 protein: CASSPPGRPQFF; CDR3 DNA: TGTGCCAGCAGCCCACCCGGGCGGCCGCAGTTCTTC
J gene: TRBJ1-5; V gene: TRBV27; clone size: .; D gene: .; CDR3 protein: CASSSPGHRRDNQPQHF; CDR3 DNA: TGTGCCAGCAGCTCTCCGGGACACCGGCGAGACAATCAGCCCCAGCATTTT
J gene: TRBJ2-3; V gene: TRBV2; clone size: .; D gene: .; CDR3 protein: CAQQELTLGDTQYF; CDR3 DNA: TGTGCCCAGCAGGAGTTGACCCTAGGAGATACGCAGTATTTT
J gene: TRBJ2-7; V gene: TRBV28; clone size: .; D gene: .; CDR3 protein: CASSLVAYEQYF; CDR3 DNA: TGTGCCAGCAGTTTAGTTGCATACGAGCAGTACTTC
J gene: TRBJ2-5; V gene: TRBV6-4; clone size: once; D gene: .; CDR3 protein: CASSVSHGETQYF; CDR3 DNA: TGTGCCAGCAGTGTTTCCCATGGAGAGACCCAGTACTTC
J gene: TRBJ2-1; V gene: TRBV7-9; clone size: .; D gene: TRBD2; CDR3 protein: CASSSLAGVHNNEQFF; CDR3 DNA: TGTGCCAGCAGCTCTTTAGCGGGAGTTCACAATAATGAGCAGTTCTTC
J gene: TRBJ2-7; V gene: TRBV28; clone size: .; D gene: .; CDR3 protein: CASSFSVYEQYF; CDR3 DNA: TGTGCCAGCAGTTTTTCGGTTTACGAGCAGTACTTC
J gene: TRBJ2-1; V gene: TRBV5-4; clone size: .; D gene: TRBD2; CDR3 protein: CASSSVPMGRGSVNEQFF; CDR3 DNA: TGTGCCAGCAGCTCTGTACCAATGGGTCGCGGGAGCGTCAATGAGCAGTTCTTC
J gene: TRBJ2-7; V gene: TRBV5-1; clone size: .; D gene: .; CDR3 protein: CASSTGAYEQYF; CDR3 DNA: TGCGCCAGCTCCACCGGGGCGTACGAGCAGTACTTC
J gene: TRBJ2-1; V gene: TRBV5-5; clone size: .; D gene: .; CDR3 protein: CASSLGPGPLRTNEQFF; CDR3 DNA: TGTGCCAGCAGCCTGGGACCGGGACCCCTAAGAACCAATGAGCAGTTCTTC
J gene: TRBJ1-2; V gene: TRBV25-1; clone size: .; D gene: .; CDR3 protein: CASSEESGRNYGYTF; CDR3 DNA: TGTGCCAGCAGTGAGGAGTCAGGAAGGAACTATGGCTACACCTTC
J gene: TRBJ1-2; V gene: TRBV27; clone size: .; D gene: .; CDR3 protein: CASSKISSGNYGYTF; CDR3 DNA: TGTGCCAGCAGTAAAATATCATCAGGGAACTATGGCTACACCTTC
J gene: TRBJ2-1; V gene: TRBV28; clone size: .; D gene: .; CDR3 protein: CASKQGPYNEQFF; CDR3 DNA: TGTGCCAGTAAACAGGGTCCCTACAATGAGCAGTTCTTC
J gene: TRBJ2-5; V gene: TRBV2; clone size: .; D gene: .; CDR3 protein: CAATSGRTSFGTQYF; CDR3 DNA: TGTGCCGCAACCAGCGGCAGGACGTCCTTTGGGACCCAGTACTTC
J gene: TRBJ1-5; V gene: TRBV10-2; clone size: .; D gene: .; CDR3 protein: CASSESNSPGHQPQHF; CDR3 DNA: TGCGCCAGCAGTGAGTCGAATTCCCCAGGGCATCAGCCCCAGCATTTT